This is a list of T cell receptor beta chains from one sample in a study of blood T cell repertoires in COVID-19. Profiling relied on immunoSEQ multiplex PCR, and the TCRdb table lists in-frame clones only, not all of them. The sample lists tens of thousands of clones, around 80% seen once, with approximately 20% in the top ten. The sequenced sample was peripheral blood. The receptors were sampled from a man younger than 40 with COVID-19, enrolled during active disease. CDR3s include the opening cysteine and the closing phenylalanine or tryptophan. D genes are given only for firm matches. Where a row states a size, it is once, few, many or the class of an expanded clone; other rows omit it.

j_call d_call clone_size v_call cdr3_aa cdr3_nt
TRBJ1-1 - medium-sized TRBV28 CASRQTGTEAFF TGTGCCAGCAGGCAAACAGGGACCGAAGCTTTCTTT
TRBJ1-2 - few TRBV14 CASSRTGGDDGYTF TGTGCCAGCAGCCGAACGGGGGGGGACGATGGCTACACCTTC
TRBJ2-3 TRBD2 - TRBV9 CASSELAGGLADTQYF TGTGCCAGCAGCGAACTAGCGGGGGGGCTGGCAGATACGCAGTATTTT
TRBJ2-7 - - TRBV7-9 CASSPPWEYPYEQYF TGTGCCAGCAGCCCCCCTTGGGAGTACCCCTACGAGCAGTACTTC
TRBJ2-3 - - TRBV6-2/TRBV6-3 CASSRGLSTDTQYF TGTGCCAGCAGTAGGGGGTTGAGCACAGATACGCAGTATTTT
TRBJ1-5 - - TRBV19 CASIRDGYSNQPQHF TGTGCCAGTATCCGAGACGGGTATAGCAATCAGCCCCAGCATTTT
TRBJ2-1 - - TRBV6-2/TRBV6-3 CASSYSGHRGDNEQFF TGTGCCAGCAGTTACTCGGGACACCGGGGGGACAATGAGCAGTTCTTC
TRBJ2-1 - - TRBV27 CASSLMGGEQFF TGTGCCAGCAGCCTTATGGGGGGAGAGCAGTTCTTC
TRBJ1-4 TRBD1 - TRBV7-9 CASSLEGATTNEKLFF TGTGCCAGCAGCTTGGAGGGGGCAACAACTAATGAAAAACTGTTTTTT
TRBJ1-4 - - TRBV28 CASSWATVGEKLFF TGTGCCAGCAGTTGGGCCACGGTGGGTGAAAAACTGTTTTTT
TRBJ2-1 TRBD2 - TRBV2 CASSDSGYSYNEQFF TGTGCCAGCAGCGATAGCGGGTACTCCTACAATGAGCAGTTCTTC
TRBJ1-3 TRBD1 once TRBV3-1/TRBV3-2 CASSQESRGPGNTIYF TGTGCCAGCAGCCAAGAGAGTAGGGGGCCCGGAAACACCATATATTTT
TRBJ2-3 - - TRBV5-5 CASSLRSGGGRYTDTQYF TGTGCCAGCAGCTTGAGGTCAGGTGGAGGGCGATACACAGATACGCAGTATTTT
TRBJ1-6 TRBD1 - TRBV3-1/TRBV3-2 CASSQEFTGDSPLHF TGTGCCAGCAGCCAAGAGTTTACAGGGGACTCACCCCTCCACTTT
TRBJ1-2 - - TRBV7-9 CASSLKARSYGYTF TGTGCCAGCAGCTTAAAGGCCCGGAGCTATGGCTACACCTTC
TRBJ2-3 - - TRBV11-2 CASSLDSLATSRDTQYF TGTGCCAGCAGCTTAGACTCCCTAGCGACCAGCAGAGATACGCAGTATTTT
TRBJ2-1 - - TRBV5-1 CASSLRTFLNRNEQFF TGCGCCAGCAGCCTACGGACTTTTCTAAATCGCAATGAGCAGTTCTTC
TRBJ1-4 TRBD1 - TRBV6-5 CASSPGQGGEKLFF TGTGCCAGCAGCCCGGGACAGGGAGGTGAAAAACTGTTTTTT
TRBJ2-5 TRBD1 - TRBV11-2 CASSSSPGQETQYF TGTGCCAGCAGCTCATCACCGGGACAGGAGACCCAGTACTTC
TRBJ2-3 TRBD1 - TRBV5-1 CASSGGTGHTDTQYF TGCGCCAGCAGCGGGGGGACAGGACACACAGATACGCAGTATTTT
TRBJ2-3 TRBD2 - TRBV5-4 CASRPLAGGPPDTQYF TGTGCCAGCCGACCATTAGCGGGGGGGCCGCCAGATACGCAGTATTTT
TRBJ1-2 - - TRBV7-9 CASSLGARYYGYTF TGTGCCAGCAGCTTAGGCGCTCGATACTATGGCTACACCTTC
TRBJ2-2 - - TRBV28 CASSFSLSPGELFF TGTGCCAGCAGTTTCTCGTTGAGTCCCGGGGAGCTGTTTTTT
TRBJ1-4 - - TRBV5-1 CASSNQGGEKLFF TGCGCCAGCAGTAACCAGGGTGGAGAAAAACTGTTTTTT
TRBJ1-2 TRBD1 - TRBV28 CASSLAGTGFYGYTF TGTGCCAGCAGTTTAGCCGGGACAGGGTTCTATGGCTACACCTTC
TRBJ2-7 - - TRBV30 CAWSVGSGISYEQYF TGTGCCTGGAGTGTTGGGTCAGGGATAAGCTACGAGCAGTACTTC
TRBJ2-7 - medium-sized TRBV6-2/TRBV6-3 CASSLPPGNYYEQYF TGTGCCAGCAGTCTACCTCCGGGGAACTACTACGAGCAGTACTTC
TRBJ2-2 - - TRBV5-4 CASSLVRGTGELFF TGTGCCAGCAGCTTGGTACGGGGCACCGGGGAGCTGTTTTTT
TRBJ2-3 TRBD2 - TRBV12-5 CASGDAGVSDTQYF TGTGCTAGTGGTGACGCGGGAGTTTCAGATACGCAGTATTTT
TRBJ2-5 - - TRBV10-3 CAISEGQQETQYF TGTGCCATCAGTGAGGGACAGCAAGAGACCCAGTACTTC
TRBJ1-6 - - TRBV6-2/TRBV6-3 CASSYVGASPLHF TGTGCCAGCAGTTACGTGGGGGCTTCACCCCTCCACTTT
TRBJ2-1 - - TRBV9 CASSLRGNEQFF TGTGCCAGCAGCCTCCGAGGCAATGAGCAGTTCTTC
TRBJ2-4 - - TRBV3-1/TRBV3-2 CASRRLGGENIQYF TGTGCCAGCAGGCGACTAGGGGGGGAAAACATTCAGTACTTC
TRBJ1-5 - - TRBV30 CAWSRSGYQPQHF TGTGCCTGGAGTCGTAGCGGGTATCAGCCCCAGCATTTT
TRBJ2-5 - - TRBV3-1/TRBV3-2 CASSQAGQETQYF TGTGCCAGCAGCCAAGCCGGCCAAGAGACCCAGTACTTC
TRBJ1-2 - - TRBV29-1 CSVAGALYGYTF TGCAGCGTTGCTGGGGCTTTATATGGCTACACCTTC
TRBJ1-1 - - TRBV28 CAIIGGAIGMNTEAFF TGTGCCATCATTGGGGGGGCTATAGGGATGAACACTGAAGCTTTCTTT
TRBJ1-2 - - TRBV30 CAWSKSGFHGYTF TGTGCCTGGAGTAAGTCAGGGTTCCATGGCTACACCTTC
TRBJ1-3 - - TRBV5-6 CASSPSLSPIAGDTIYF TGTGCCAGCAGCCCTAGTCTTAGTCCAATTGCCGGTGACACCATATATTTT
TRBJ2-3 TRBD2 - TRBV5-1 CASSSGAGGPTDTQYF TGCGCCAGCAGCTCCGGGGCGGGGGGGCCCACAGATACGCAGTATTTT
TRBJ2-7 - - TRBV7-2 CASSLVEGWGSYEQYF TGTGCCAGCAGCTTAGTCGAGGGATGGGGATCTTACGAGCAGTACTTC
TRBJ2-1 - - TRBV23-1 CASSQYTGNNEQFF TGCGCCAGCAGTCAATACACAGGAAACAATGAGCAGTTCTTC
TRBJ1-1 TRBD1 - TRBV4-1 CASSQEGGQGAIGTEAFF TGCGCCAGCAGCCAGGAGGGGGGACAGGGGGCTATAGGGACTGAAGCTTTCTTT
TRBJ1-2 TRBD1 - TRBV27 CASSLIGGHGYTF TGTGCCAGCAGTTTAATAGGGGGCCATGGCTACACCTTC
TRBJ2-2 - - TRBV6-5 CASPDINTGELFF TGTGCCAGCCCGGACATTAACACCGGGGAGCTGTTTTTT
TRBJ2-7 - - TRBV12-3/TRBV12-4 CASSLVGGGEQYF TGTGCCAGCAGTTTAGTAGGGGGTGGAGAGCAGTACTTC
TRBJ2-1 TRBD1 few TRBV4-1 CASSQEMGQGFNEQFF TGCGCCAGCAGCCAAGAAATGGGACAGGGGTTCAATGAGCAGTTCTTC
TRBJ2-1 - - TRBV6-5 CASSYSRGYEQFF TGTGCCAGCAGTTACTCGAGAGGCTATGAGCAGTTCTTC
TRBJ1-3 - - TRBV4-3 CASSQDLVRSNSGNTIYF TGCGCCAGCAGCCAAGATCTTGTCAGATCCAACTCTGGAAACACCATATATTTT